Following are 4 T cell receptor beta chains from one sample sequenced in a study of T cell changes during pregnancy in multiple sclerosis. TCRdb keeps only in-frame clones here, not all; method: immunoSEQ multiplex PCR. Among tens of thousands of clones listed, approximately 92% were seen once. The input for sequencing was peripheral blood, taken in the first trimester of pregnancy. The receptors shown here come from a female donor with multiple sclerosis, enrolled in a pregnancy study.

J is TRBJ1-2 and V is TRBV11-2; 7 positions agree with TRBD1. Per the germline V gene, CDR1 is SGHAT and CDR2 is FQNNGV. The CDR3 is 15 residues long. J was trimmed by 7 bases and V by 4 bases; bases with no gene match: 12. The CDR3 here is CASSSYYRDSGGYTF. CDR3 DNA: TGTGCCAGCAGCTCCTACTACCGGGACAGTGGTGGCTACACCTTC.

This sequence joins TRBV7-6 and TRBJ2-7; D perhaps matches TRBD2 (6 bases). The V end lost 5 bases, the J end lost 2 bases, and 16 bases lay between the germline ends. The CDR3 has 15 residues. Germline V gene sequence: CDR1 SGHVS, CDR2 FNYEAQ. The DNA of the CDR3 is TGTGCCAGCAGCCCCCTGGGGGGATCCCCCTACGAGCAGTACTTC. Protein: CASSPLGGSPYEQYF.

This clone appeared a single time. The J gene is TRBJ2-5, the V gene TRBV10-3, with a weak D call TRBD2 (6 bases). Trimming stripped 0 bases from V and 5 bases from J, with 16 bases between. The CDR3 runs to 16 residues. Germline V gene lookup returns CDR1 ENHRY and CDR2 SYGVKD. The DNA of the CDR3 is TGTGCCATCAGTGAGTCGAGGATCTCACGGGAGGAGACCCAGTACTTC. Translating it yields CAISESRISREETQYF.

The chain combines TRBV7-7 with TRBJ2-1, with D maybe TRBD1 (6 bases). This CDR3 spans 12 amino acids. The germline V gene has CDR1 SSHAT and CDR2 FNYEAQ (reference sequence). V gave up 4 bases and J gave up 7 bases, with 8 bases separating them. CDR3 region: CASSSQGNEQFF. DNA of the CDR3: TGTGCCAGCAGCTCACAGGGTAATGAGCAGTTCTTC.